The 15 T cell receptor beta chains in this list originate from one sample, sequenced in a study of early T cells in non-severe SARS-CoV-2 infection. TCRdb re-derived calls from the 5' RACE reads in MiXCR, one entry per CDR3 protein. The table includes about 64,000 distinct CDR3 sequences, about 10% detected once. The sequencing used whole blood, collected at baseline. These receptors were obtained from an adult who was a healthcare worker with PCR-confirmed SARS-CoV-2 infection or an uninfected control (not recorded which).

CDR3 protein: CASNPIRGSVTNEKLFF. CDR3 in DNA: TGTGCCAGTAACCCTATCAGGGGGAGTGTAACTAATGAAAAACTGTTTTTT. V gene TRBV19 combines with J gene TRBJ1-4, with TRBD1 matching over 7 bases. The germline CDR1 and CDR2 sequences are LNHDA and SQIVND (reference sequence). The CDR3 is made up of 17 amino acids. The junction had 12 bases not matched to a gene; V was cut back by 7 bases and J by 1 base.

V gene TRBV5-6 combines with J gene TRBJ1-6; 9 bases agree with TRBD1. In germline, CDR1 is SGHDT, CDR2 YYEEEE. CDR3 length equals 15 residues. With 3 bases clipped from V and 8 bases from J, the junction kept 6 bases outside the gene matches. The CDR3: CASSSTGGYYSPLHF. The DNA for the CDR3 is TGTGCCAGCAGCTCAACAGGGGGCTACTATTCACCCCTCCACTTT.

V usage is TRBV7-9 and J usage is TRBJ2-4; tentatively, D is TRBD1 (6 bases). V dropped 0 bases and J dropped 2 bases, with 8 bases sitting between them. This CDR3 region has 15 residues. CDR1 SEHNR and CDR2 FQNEAQ come from the germline V gene (reference sequence). CDR3 sequence reads: CASSLAQGTKNIQYF. The CDR3 DNA reads TGTGCCAGCAGCTTAGCCCAGGGGACCAAAAACATTCAGTACTTC.

This clonotype showed up many times. This chain uses TRBV27 with TRBJ1-2; TRBD1 aligns across 7 bases. CDR1 is MNHEY, CDR2 SMNVEV, per germline (reference sequence). The CDR3 is 13 residues long. The junction had 12 bases not matched to a gene; V was cut back by 5 bases and J by 12 bases. The CDR3 DNA is TGTGCCAGCAGTCCAGAGACAGGGTTACCGGACACCTTC. Amino acid sequence: CASSPETGLPDTF.

The sample holds a few counts of this clonotype. The chain couples TRBV5-6 to TRBJ1-1; D remains ambiguous. Germline V gene lookup returns CDR1 SGHDT and CDR2 YYEEEE. Trimming took 8 bases from V and 0 from J, leaving 11 bases between them. CDR3 length: 13 residues. The CDR3 DNA reads TGTGCCAGTCTTGGAGGCCTGAACACTGAAGCTTTCTTT. Its protein is CASLGGLNTEAFF.

This clonotype was seen a few times. This chain joins TRBV5-6 and TRBJ2-5; no firm D call. This CDR3 contains 18 residues. V lost 0 bases and J lost 1, with 19 bases in between. Germline CDR1 SGHDT, CDR2 YYEEEE. CDR3 bases: TGTGCCAGCAGCTTGGGTTTTGGGCAGGCTGCTTCCCAAGAGACCCAGTACTTC. Its protein product is CASSLGFGQAASQETQYF.

In this sample, this clonotype turned up a few times. V and J are TRBV10-3 and TRBJ2-1, with D perhaps TRBD1 (6 bases). In germline, CDR1 is ENHRY, CDR2 SYGVKD. The CDR3 runs 13 residues. The V end was cut by 4 bases, the J end by 6 bases, with 10 bases between. The CDR3 DNA is TGTGCCATCAGTGCGGACAGCCTCAATGAGCAGTTCTTC. The encoded protein is CAISADSLNEQFF.

This clonotype showed up just a few times. The V gene is TRBV6-5, the J gene TRBJ1-2; D might be TRBD1 (5 bases). The CDR3 sequence is 15 residues long. Trimming stripped 0 bases from V and 4 bases from J, with 12 bases between. The V gene's germline CDR1 is MNHEY and CDR2 SVGAGI. CDR3 bases: TGTGCCAGCAGTTACTCCGGGGGACTAGTCTATGGCTACACCTTC. This encodes CASSYSGGLVYGYTF.

This clonotype was found many times. The chain employs TRBV5-1 and TRBJ2-5; D not certain. This CDR3 has 13 residues. Germline lookup yields CDR1 SGHRS and CDR2 YFSETQ. Between the trimmed V and J ends, which lost 6 bases and 1 base, there was a span of 10 bases. CDR3 region: CASTLEFQETQYF. CDR3 nucleotides: TGCGCCAGCACCCTCGAATTCCAAGAGACCCAGTACTTC.

This sequence joins TRBV25-1 and TRBJ1-6; tentative D call: TRBD1 (5 bases). Germline CDR1 and CDR2: MGHDK and SYGVNS. The CDR3 runs to 16 residues. The ends were cut back, 4 bases at V and 6 bases at J, with 16 bases in the middle. CDR3 amino acids: CASSGSRGVGNSPLHF. The DNA for the CDR3 is TGTGCCAGCAGTGGATCGAGGGGCGTTGGTAATTCACCCCTCCACTTT. Combining the CDR3 with reference TRBV25-1 and TRBJ1-6 gives the whole variable domain EADIYQTPRYLVIGTGKKITLECSQTMGHDKMYWYQQDPGMELHLIHYSYGVNSTEKGDLSSESTVSRIRTEHFPLTLESARPSHTSQYLCASSGSRGVGNSPLHFGNGTRLTVT.

This clonotype was seen a handful of times. The genes are TRBV18 and TRBJ2-7; 9 bases are a match to TRBD1. J lost 3 bases, V lost 3 bases, and 3 bases had no gene match. CDR1 is KGHSH and CDR2 is LQKENI in the germline V gene. The CDR3 consists of 14 residues. This CDR3 is CASSPTGGNYEQYF. DNA for the CDR3: TGTGCCAGCTCACCGACAGGGGGAAACTACGAGCAGTACTTC.

This clonotype was counted a few times. DNA of the CDR3: TGTGCCAGCAGTTTAGCTAGCGGGGGACGAACCGGGGAGCTGTTTTTT. Residues: CASSLASGGRTGELFF. This chain connects TRBV28 to TRBJ2-2, with TRBD2 identical over 10 bases. The germline CDR1 and CDR2 sequences are MDHEN and SYDVKM. V lost 2 bases to trimming and J lost 5 bases; unmatched junction nucleotides: 5. This CDR3 is 16 amino acids long.

The chain couples TRBV5-1 to TRBJ1-1; 7 positions agree with TRBD1. Germline assignment: CDR1 SGHRS and CDR2 YFSETQ. The CDR3 length is 16 residues. V lost 2 bases to trimming and J lost 2 bases; unmatched junction nucleotides: 9. The CDR3 DNA reads TGCGCCAGCAGCTTTACAGGGGACCGTAGAAACACTGAAGCTTTCTTT. Its protein is CASSFTGDRRNTEAFF.

The chain combines TRBV15 with TRBJ2-1, with D tentatively TRBD1 (5 bases). V was clipped by 3 bases and J by 8 bases, with 8 bases between them. The CDR3 has 12 amino acids. Germline V gene data show CDR1 as LNHNV and CDR2 as YYDKDF (reference sequence). The CDR3 region is CATSSDSYEQFF. CDR3 DNA: TGTGCCACCAGCAGTGACAGCTATGAGCAGTTCTTC.

The sample holds a few counts of this clonotype. The genes are TRBV20-1 and TRBJ2-7; D possibly matches TRBD1 or TRBD2 (5 bases each). The CDR3 consists of 14 residues. CDR1 is DFQATT, CDR2 SNEGSKA, per germline (reference sequence). With 0 bases removed from V and 2 bases from J, the gap between germline ends came to 11 bases. CDR3 in amino acids: CSARDPQGPYEQYF. The CDR3 nucleotides read TGCAGTGCTAGAGATCCCCAGGGACCCTACGAGCAGTACTTC.